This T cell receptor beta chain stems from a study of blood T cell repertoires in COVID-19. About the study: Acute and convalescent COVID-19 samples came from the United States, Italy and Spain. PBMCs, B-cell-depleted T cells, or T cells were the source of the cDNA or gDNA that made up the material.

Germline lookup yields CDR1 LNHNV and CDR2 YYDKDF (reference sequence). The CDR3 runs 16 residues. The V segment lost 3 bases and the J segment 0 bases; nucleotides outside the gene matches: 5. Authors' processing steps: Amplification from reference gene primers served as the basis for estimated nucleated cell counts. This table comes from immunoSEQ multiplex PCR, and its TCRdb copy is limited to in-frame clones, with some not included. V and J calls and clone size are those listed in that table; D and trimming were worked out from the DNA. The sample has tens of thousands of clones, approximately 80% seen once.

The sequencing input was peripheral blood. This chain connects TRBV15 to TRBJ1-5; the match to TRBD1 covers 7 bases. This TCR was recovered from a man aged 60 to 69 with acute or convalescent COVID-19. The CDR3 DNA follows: TGTGCCACCAGCAGTGCCTACAGGGGTAGCAATCAGCCCCAGCATTTT. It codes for CATSSAYRGSNQPQHF. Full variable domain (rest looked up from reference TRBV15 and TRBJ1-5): DAMVIQNPRYQVTQFGKPVTLSCSQTLNHNVMYWYQQKSSQAPKLLFHYYDKDFNNEADTPDNFQSRRPNTSFCFLDIRSPGLGDTAMYLCATSSAYRGSNQPQHFGDGTRLSIL.